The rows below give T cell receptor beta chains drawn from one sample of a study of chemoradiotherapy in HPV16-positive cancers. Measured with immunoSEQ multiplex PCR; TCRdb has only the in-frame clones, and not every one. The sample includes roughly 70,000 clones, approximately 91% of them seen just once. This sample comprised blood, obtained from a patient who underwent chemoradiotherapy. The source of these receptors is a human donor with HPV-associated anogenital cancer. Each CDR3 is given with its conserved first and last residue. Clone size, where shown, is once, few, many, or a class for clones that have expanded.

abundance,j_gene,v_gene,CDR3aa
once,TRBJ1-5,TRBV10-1,CAFRGGRQPQHF
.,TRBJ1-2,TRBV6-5,CASSTDRSAYGYTF
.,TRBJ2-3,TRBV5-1,CASSLNPSGGAIDTQYF
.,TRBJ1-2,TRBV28,CASSPGTVNYGYTF
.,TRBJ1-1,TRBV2,CASSAWDRATEAFF
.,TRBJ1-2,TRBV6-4,CASRRSEGAGYGYTF
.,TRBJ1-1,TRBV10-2,CASSEMGQGRGEAFF
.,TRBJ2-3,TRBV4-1,CASSPIAGVSDTQYF
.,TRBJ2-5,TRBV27,CASSLGETQYF
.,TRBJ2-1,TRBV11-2,CASSLLAVDSYNEQFF
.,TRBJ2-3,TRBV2,CASSTSGRGPDTQYF
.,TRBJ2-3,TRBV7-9,CASTGLADTQYF
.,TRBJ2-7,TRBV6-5,CASSWSPADPSYEQYF
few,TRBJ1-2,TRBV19,CASTSGYGYTF
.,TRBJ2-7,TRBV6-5,CASSYGAGGGYEQYF
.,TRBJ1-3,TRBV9,CASSGGSVGNTIYF
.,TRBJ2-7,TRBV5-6,CASTWVGSSYEQYF
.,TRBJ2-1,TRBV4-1,CASSQLGLANNEQFF